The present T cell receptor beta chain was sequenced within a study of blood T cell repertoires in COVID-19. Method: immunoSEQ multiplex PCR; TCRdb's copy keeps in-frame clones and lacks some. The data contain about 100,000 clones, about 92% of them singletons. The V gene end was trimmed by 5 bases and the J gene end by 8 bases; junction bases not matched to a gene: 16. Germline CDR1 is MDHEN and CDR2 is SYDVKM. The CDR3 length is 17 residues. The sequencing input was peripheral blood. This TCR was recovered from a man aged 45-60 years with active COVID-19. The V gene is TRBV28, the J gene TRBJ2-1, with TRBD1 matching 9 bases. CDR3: CASSILIQGADWYEQFF. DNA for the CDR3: TGTGCCAGCAGTATCCTCATACAGGGGGCAGACTGGTATGAGCAGTTCTTC.